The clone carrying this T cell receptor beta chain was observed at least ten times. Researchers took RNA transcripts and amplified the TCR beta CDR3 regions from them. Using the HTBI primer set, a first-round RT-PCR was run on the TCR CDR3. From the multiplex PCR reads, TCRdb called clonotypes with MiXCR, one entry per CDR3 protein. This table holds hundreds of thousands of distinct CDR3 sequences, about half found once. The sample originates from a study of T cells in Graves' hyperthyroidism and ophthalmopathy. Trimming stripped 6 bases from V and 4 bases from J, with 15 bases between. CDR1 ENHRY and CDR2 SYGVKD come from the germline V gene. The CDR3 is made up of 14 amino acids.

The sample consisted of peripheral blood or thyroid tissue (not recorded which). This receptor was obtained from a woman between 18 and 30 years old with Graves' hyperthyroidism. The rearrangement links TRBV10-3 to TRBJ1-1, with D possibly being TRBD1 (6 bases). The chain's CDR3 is CAIRDGGAATEAFF. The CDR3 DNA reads TGTGCCATCAGGGACGGGGGGGCGGCCACTGAAGCTTTCTTT.